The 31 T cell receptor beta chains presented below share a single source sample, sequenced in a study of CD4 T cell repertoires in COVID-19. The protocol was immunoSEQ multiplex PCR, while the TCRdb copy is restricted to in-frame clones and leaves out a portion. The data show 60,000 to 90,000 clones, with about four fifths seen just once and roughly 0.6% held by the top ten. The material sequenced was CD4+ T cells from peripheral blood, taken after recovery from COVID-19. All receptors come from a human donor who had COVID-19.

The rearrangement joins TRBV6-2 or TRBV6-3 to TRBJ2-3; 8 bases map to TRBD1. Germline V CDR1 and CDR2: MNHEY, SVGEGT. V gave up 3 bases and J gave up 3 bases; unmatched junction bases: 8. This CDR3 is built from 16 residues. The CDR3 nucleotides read TGTGCCAGCAGTTATCCCCCAGGGGGCAATACAGATACGCAGTATTTT. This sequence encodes CASSYPPGGNTDTQYF.

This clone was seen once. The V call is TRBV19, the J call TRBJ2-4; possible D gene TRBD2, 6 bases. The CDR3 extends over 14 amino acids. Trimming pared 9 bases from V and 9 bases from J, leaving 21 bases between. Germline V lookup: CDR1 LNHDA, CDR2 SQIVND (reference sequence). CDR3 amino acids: CASRPREDWSIQYF. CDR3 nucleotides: TGTGCCAGCCGCCCAAGGGAGGACTGGAGCATTCAGTACTTC.

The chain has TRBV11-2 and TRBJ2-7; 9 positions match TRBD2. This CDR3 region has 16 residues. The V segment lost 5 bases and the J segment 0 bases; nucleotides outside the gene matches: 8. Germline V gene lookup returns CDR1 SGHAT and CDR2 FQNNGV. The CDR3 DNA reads TGTGCCAGCAGCCTATTGGCTAGCGGGAACTCCTACGAGCAGTACTTC. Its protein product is CASSLLASGNSYEQYF.

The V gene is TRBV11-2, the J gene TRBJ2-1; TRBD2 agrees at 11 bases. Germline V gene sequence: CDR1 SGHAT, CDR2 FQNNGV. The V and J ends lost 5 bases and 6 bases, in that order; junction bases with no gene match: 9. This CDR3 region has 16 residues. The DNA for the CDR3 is TGTGCCAGCAGCCTTTGGACTAGCGGGCCCTCCAATGAGCAGTTCTTC. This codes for CASSLWTSGPSNEQFF.

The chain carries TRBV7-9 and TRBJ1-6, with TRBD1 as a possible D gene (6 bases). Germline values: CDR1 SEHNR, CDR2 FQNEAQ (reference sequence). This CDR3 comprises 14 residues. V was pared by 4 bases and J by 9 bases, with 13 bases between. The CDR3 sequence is CASSSSGGASPLHF. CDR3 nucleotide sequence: TGTGCCAGCAGCTCCTCGGGGGGGGCTTCACCCCTCCACTTT.

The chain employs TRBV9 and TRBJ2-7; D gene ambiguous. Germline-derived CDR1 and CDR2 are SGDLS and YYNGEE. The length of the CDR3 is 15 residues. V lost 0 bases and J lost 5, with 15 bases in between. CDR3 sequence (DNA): TGTGCCAGCAGCGTAGATGGTACTCCCTGGGACGAGCAGTACTTC. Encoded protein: CASSVDGTPWDEQYF. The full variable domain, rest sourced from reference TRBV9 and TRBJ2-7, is DSGVTQTPKHLITATGQRVTLRCSPRSGDLSVYWYQQSLDQGLQFLIQYYNGEERAKGNILERFSAQQFPDLHSELNLSSLELGDSALYFCASSVDGTPWDEQYFGPGTRLTVT.

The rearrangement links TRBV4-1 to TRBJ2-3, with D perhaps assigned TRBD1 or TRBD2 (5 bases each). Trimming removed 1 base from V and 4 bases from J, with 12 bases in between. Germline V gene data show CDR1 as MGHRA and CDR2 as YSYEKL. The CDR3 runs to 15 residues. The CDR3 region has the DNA TGCGCCAGCAGCCAAGTAATGGTGGGACCAGATACGCAGTATTTT. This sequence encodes CASSQVMVGPDTQYF.

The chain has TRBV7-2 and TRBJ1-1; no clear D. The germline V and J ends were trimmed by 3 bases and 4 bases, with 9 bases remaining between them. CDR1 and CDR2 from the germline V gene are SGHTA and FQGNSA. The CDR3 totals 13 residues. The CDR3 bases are TGTGCCAGCAGCTTTACAGAATCCACTGAAGCTTTCTTT. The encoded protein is CASSFTESTEAFF.

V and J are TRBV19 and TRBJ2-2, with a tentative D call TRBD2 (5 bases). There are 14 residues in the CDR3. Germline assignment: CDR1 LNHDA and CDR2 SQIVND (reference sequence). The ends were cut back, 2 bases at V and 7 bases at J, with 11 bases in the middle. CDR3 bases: TGTGCCAGTAGTATAACAGACGGGATCGGGGAGCTGTTTTTT. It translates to CASSITDGIGELFF.

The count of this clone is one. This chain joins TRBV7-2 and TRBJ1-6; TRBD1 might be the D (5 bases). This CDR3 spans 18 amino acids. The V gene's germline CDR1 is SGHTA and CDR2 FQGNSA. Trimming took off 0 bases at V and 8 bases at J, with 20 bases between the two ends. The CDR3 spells CASSLAGGGGITHSPLHF. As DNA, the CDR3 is TGTGCCAGCAGCTTAGCGGGGGGAGGAGGGATTACCCATTCACCCCTCCACTTT.

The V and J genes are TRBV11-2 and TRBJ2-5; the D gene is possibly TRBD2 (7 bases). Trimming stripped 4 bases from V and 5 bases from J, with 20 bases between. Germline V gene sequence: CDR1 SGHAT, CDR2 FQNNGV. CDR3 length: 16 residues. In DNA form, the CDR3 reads TGTGCCAGCAGCTCCGTAGGGGGGGGCGCGGGCGAGACCCAGTACTTC. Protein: CASSSVGGGAGETQYF.

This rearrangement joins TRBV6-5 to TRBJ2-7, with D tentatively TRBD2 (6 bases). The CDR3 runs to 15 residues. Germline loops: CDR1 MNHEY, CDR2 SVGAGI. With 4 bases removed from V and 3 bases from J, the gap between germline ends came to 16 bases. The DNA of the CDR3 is TGTGCCAGCAGTTCCGGGACTGGAAAAGTCTACGAGCAGTACTTC. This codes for CASSSGTGKVYEQYF.

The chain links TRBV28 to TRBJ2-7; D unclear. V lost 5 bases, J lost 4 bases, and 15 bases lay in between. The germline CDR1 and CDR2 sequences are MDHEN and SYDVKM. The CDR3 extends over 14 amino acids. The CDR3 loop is CASSTPGLRYEQYF. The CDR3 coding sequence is TGTGCCAGCAGTACGCCGGGCCTGAGGTACGAGCAGTACTTC.

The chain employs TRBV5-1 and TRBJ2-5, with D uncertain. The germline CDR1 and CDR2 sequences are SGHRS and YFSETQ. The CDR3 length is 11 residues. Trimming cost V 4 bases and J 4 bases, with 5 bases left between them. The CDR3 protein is CASSPGETQYF. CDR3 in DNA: TGCGCCAGCAGCCCTGGAGAGACCCAGTACTTC.

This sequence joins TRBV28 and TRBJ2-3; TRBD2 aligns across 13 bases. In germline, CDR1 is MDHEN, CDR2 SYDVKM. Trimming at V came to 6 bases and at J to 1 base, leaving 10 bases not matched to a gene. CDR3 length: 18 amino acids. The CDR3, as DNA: TGTGCCAGCAGAAGGGGCACTAGCGGGAGGGCCGGCACAGATACGCAGTATTTT. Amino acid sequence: CASRRGTSGRAGTDTQYF.

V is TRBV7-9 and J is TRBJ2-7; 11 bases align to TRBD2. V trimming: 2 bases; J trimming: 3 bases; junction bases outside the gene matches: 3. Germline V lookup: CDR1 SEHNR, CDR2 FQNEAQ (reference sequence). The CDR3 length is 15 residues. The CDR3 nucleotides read TGTGCCAGCAGCTTATCCGGGACTAGCGGCTACGAGCAGTACTTC. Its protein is CASSLSGTSGYEQYF.

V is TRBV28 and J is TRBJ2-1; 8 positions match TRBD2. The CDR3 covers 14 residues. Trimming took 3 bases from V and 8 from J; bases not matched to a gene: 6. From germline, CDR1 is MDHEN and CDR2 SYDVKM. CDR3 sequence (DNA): TGTGCCAGCAGTTTTCCGGGAGGGTTGGATGAGCAGTTCTTC. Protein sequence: CASSFPGGLDEQFF.

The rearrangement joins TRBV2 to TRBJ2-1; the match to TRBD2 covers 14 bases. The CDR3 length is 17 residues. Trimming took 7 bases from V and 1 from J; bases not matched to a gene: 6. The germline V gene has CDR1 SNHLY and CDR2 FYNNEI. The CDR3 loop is CASMTSGGVSSYNEQFF. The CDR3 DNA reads TGTGCCAGCATGACTAGCGGGGGGGTTAGTTCCTACAATGAGCAGTTCTTC.

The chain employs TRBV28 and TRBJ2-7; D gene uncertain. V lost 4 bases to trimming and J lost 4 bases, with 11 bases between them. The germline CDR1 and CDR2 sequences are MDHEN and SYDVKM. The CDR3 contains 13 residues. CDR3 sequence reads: CASSSTGLYEQYF. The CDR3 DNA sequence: TGTGCCAGCAGTTCGACTGGGCTGTACGAGCAGTACTTC.

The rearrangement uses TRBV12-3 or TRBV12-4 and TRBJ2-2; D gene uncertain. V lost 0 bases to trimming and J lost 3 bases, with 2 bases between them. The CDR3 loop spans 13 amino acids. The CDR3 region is CASSLAHTGELFF. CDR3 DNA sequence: TGTGCCAGCAGTTTAGCCCACACCGGGGAGCTGTTTTTT.

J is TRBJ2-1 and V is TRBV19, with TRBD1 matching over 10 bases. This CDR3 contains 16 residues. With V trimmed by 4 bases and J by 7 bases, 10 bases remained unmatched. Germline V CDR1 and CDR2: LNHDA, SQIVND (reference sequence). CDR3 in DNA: TGTGCCAGTAGTACGAGGACAGGGGGAGTAGTTAATGAGCAGTTCTTC. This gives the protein CASSTRTGGVVNEQFF.

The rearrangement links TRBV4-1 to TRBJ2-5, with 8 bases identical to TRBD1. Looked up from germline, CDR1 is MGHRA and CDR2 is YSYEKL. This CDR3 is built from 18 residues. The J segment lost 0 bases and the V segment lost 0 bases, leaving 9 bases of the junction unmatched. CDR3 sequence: CASSQEIGGTGDQETQYF. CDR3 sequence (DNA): TGCGCCAGCAGCCAAGAGATTGGGGGGACAGGAGACCAAGAGACCCAGTACTTC.

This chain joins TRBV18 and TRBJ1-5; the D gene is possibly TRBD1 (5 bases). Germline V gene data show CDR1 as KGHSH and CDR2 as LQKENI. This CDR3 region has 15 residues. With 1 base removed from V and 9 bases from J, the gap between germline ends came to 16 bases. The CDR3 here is CASSPRGDGGAPQHF. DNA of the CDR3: TGTGCCAGCTCACCACGGGGGGACGGGGGTGCGCCCCAGCATTTT. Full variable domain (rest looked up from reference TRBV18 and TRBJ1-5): NAGVMQNPRHLVRRRGQEARLRCSPMKGHSHVYWYRQLPEEGLKFMVYLQKENIIDESGMPKERFSAEFPKEGPSILRIQQVVRGDSAAYFCASSPRGDGGAPQHFGDGTRLSIL.

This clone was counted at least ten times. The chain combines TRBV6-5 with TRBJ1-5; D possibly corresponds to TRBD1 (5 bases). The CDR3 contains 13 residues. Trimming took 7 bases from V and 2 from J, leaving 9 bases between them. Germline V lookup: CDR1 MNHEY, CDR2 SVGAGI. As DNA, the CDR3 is TGTGCCAGCAAGCAGGGTGGCAATCAGCCCCAGCATTTT. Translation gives CASKQGGNQPQHF.

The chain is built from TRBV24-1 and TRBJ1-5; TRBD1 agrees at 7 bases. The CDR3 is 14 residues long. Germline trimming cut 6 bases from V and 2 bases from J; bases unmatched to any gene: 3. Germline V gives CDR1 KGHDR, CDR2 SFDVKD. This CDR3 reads CATSQTGGNQPQHF. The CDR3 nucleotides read TGTGCCACCAGTCAAACAGGGGGCAATCAGCCCCAGCATTTT.

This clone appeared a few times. The CDR3 spells CASSLDGGDTQYF. The DNA of the CDR3 is TGTGCCAGCAGCTTAGATGGCGGAGATACGCAGTATTTT. The chain joins TRBV11-1 to TRBJ2-3, with D unresolved. CDR3 length equals 13 residues. Per germline, CDR1 SGHAT and CDR2 FQDESV (reference sequence). Deletions cut 1 base from V and 5 bases from J, with 7 bases between.

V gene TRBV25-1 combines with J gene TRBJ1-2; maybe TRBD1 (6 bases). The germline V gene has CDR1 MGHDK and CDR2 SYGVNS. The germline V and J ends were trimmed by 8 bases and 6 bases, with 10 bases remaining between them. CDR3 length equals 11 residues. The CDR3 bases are TGTGCCAGCCTGGGGGCCGATGGCTACACCTTC. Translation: CASLGADGYTF.

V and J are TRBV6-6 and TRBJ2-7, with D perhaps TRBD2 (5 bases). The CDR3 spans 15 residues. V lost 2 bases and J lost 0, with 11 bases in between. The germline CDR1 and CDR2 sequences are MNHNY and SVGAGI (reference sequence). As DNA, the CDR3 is TGTGCCAGCAGTTACCTGGACTTCTACTCCTACGAGCAGTACTTC. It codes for CASSYLDFYSYEQYF.

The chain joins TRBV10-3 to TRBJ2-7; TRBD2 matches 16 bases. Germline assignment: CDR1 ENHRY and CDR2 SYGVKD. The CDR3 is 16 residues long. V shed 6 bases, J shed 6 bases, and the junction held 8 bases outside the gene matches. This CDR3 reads CAIRVPGLAGGGEQYF. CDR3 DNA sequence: TGTGCCATCAGAGTCCCGGGACTAGCGGGAGGGGGCGAGCAGTACTTC.

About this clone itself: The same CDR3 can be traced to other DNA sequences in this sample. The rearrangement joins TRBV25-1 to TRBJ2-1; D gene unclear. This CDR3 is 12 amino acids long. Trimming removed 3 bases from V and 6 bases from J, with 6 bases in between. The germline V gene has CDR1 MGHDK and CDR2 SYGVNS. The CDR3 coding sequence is TGTGCCAGCAGTGAGAACTTCAATGAGCAGTTCTTC. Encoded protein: CASSENFNEQFF.

The CDR3 protein is CASSFRLAGGSNNEQFF. The CDR3 nucleotides read TGTGCCAGCAGCTTTCGACTAGCGGGAGGGAGTAACAATGAGCAGTTCTTC. This rearrangement joins TRBV7-2 to TRBJ2-1; 14 bases map to TRBD2. Unmatched junction bases numbered 6, after V lost 3 bases and J lost 5 bases. This CDR3 contains 17 residues. The germline CDR1 and CDR2 sequences are SGHTA and FQGNSA.